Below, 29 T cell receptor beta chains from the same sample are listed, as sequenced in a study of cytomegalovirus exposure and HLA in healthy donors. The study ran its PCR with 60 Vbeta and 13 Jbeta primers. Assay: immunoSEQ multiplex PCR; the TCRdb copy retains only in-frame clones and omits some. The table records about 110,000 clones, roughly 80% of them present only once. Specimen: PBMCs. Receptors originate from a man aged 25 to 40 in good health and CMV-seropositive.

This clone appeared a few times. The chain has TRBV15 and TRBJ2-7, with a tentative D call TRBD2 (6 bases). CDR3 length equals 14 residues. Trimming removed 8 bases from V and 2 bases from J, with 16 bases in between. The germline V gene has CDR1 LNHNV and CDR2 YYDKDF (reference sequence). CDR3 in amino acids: CATRGGGSTYEQYF. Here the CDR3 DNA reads TGTGCCACCCGCGGTGGAGGGTCAACCTACGAGCAGTACTTC.

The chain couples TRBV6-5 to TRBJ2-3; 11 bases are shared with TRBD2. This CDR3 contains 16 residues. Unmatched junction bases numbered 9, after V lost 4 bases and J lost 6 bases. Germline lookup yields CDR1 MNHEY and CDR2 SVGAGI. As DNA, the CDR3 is TGTGCCAGCAGTTCCCAATTTAGCGGGGGGGCCGATACGCAGTATTTT. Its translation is CASSSQFSGGADTQYF.

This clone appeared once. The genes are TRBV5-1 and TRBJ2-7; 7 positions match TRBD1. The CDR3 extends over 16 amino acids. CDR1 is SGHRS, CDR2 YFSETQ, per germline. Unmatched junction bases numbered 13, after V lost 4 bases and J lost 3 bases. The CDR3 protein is CASSKRGGSVRYEQYF. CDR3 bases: TGCGCCAGCAGCAAACGAGGGGGCTCGGTCCGCTACGAGCAGTACTTC.

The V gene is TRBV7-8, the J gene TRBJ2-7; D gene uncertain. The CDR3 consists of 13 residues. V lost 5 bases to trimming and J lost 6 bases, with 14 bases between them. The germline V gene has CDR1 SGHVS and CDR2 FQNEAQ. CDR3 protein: CASSPEPQSEQYV. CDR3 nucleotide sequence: TGTGCCAGCAGCCCCGAGCCCCAGAGCGAGCAGTACGTC.

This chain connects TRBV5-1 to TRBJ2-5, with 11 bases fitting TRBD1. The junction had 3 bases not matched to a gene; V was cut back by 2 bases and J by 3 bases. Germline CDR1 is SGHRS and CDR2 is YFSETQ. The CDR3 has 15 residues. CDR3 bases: TGCGCCAGCAGCTTATGGGGACAGGGGGAAGAGACCCAGTACTTC. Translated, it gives CASSLWGQGEETQYF.

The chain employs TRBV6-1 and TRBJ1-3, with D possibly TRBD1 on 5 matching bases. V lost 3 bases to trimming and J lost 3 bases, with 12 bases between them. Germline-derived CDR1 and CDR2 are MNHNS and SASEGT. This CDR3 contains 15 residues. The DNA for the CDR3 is TGTGCCAGCAGTGATCAGGGCCTCGGTGGAAACACCATATATTTT. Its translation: CASSDQGLGGNTIYF.

The CDR3 spells CASSVGAGGHEQYF. The DNA for the CDR3 is TGTGCCAGCAGCGTAGGCGCAGGGGGCCACGAGCAGTACTTC. This chain joins TRBV9 and TRBJ2-7; 8 bases map to TRBD1. V shed 0 bases, J shed 5 bases, and the junction held 4 bases outside the gene matches. This CDR3 is built from 14 residues. The germline V gene has CDR1 SGDLS and CDR2 YYNGEE.

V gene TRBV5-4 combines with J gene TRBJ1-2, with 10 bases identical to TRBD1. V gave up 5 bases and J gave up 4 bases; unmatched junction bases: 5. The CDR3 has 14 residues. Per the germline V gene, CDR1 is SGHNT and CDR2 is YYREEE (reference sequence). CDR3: CASSSGTGVYGYTF. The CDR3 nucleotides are TGTGCCAGCAGTTCCGGGACAGGGGTCTATGGCTACACCTTC.

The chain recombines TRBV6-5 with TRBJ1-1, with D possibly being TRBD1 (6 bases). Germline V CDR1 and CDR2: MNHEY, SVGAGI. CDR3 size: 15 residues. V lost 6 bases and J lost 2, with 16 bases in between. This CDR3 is CASRNGGADNTEAFF. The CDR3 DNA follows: TGTGCCAGCAGAAACGGGGGGGCTGATAACACTGAAGCTTTCTTT.

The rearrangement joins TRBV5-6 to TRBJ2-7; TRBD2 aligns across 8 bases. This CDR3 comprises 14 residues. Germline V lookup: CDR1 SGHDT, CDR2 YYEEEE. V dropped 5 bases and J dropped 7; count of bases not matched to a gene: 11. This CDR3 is CASSTLAGSKEQYF. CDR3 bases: TGTGCCAGCAGTACGTTAGCGGGGTCAAAGGAGCAGTACTTC.

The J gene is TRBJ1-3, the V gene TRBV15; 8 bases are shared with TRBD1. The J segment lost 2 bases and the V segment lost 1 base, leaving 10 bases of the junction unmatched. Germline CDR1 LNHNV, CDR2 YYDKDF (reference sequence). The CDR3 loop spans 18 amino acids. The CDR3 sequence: CATSRARNRGAPGNTIYF. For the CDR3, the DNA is TGTGCCACCAGCAGAGCCAGGAACAGGGGGGCTCCTGGAAACACCATATATTTT.

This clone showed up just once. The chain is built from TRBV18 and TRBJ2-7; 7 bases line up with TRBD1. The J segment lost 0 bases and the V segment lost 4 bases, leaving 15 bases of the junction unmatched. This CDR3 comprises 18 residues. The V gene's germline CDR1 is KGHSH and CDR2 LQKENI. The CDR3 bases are TGTGCCAGCTCACTCCATGCGCCTGGGACAGCCATCTCCTACGAGCAGTACTTC. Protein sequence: CASSLHAPGTAISYEQYF.

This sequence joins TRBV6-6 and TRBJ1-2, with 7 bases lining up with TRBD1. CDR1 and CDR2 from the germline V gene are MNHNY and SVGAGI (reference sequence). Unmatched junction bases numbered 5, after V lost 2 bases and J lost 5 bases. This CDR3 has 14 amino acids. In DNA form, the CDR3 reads TGTGCCAGCAGTTACCCGGGACAGCCATATGGCTACACCTTC. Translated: CASSYPGQPYGYTF.

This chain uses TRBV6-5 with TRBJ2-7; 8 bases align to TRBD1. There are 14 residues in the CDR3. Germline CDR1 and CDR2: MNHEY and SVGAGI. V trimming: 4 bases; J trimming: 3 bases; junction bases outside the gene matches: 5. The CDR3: CASSLRQGLYEQYV. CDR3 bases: TGTGCCAGCAGTTTGCGACAGGGGCTCTACGAGCAGTACGTC.

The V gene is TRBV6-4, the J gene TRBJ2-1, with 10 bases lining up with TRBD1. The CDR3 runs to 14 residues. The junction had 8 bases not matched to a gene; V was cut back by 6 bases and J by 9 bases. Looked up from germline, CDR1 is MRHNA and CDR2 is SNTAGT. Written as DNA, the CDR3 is TGTGCCAGCAGCGGACAGGGGGGAATCAGTGAGCAGTTCTTC. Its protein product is CASSGQGGISEQFF.

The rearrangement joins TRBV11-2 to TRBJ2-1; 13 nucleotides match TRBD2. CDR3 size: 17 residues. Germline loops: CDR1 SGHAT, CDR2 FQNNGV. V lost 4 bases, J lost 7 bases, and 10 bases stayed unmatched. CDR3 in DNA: TGTGCCAGCAGCTCGGGACTAGCGGGGCGGCGATTTAATGAGCAGTTCTTC. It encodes CASSSGLAGRRFNEQFF. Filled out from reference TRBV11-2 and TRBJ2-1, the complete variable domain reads EAGVAQSPRYKIIEKRQSVAFWCNPISGHATLYWYQQILGQGPKLLIQFQNNGVVDDSQLPKDRFSAERLKGVDSTLKIQPAKLEDSAVYLCASSSGLAGRRFNEQFFGPGTRLTVL.

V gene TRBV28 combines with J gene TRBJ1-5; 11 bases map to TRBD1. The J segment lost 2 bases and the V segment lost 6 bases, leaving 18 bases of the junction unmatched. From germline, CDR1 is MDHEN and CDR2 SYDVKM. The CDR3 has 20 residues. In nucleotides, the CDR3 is TGTGCCAGCAGCCCCTCCCCTCCGGACAGGGGGCTTTACGGCAATCAGCCCCAGCATTTT. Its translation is CASSPSPPDRGLYGNQPQHF.

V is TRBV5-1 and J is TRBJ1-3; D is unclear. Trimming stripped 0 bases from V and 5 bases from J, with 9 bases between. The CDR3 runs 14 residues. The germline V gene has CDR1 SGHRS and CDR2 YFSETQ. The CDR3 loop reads CASSLGQARNTIYF. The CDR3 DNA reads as TGCGCCAGCAGCTTGGGGCAGGCAAGAAACACCATATATTTT.

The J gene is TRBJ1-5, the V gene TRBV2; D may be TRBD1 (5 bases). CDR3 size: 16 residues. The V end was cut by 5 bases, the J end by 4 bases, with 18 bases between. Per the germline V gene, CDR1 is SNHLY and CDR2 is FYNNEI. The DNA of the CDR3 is TGTGCCAGCAGTTCATGGGGCCCCATCTGGAATCAGCCCCAGCATTTT. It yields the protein CASSSWGPIWNQPQHF. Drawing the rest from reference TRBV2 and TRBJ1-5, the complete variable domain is EPEVTQTPSHQVTQMGQEVILRCVPISNHLYFYWYRQILGQKVEFLVSFYNNEISEKSEIFDDQFSVERPDGSNFTLKIRSTKLEDSAMYFCASSSWGPIWNQPQHFGDGTRLSIL.

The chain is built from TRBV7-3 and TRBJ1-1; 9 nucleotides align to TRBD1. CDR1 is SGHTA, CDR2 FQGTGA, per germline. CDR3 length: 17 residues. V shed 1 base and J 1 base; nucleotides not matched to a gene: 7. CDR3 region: CASSLIPLGQGNTEAFF. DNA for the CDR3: TGTGCCAGCAGCTTAATCCCCTTGGGACAGGGGAACACTGAAGCTTTCTTT.

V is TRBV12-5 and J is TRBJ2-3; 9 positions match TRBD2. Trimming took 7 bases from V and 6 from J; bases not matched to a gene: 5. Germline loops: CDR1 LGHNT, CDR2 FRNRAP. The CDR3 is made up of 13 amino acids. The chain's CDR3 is CASALSGGDTQYF. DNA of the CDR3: TGTGCTAGTGCCCTTAGCGGGGGCGATACGCAGTATTTT.

The CDR3 DNA follows: TGTGCCACGGGACAGGGATCCCCCTACGAGCAGTACTTC. Translation gives CATGQGSPYEQYF. V gene TRBV15 combines with J gene TRBJ2-7; 9 nucleotides agree with TRBD1. V lost 9 bases to trimming and J lost 2 bases; unmatched junction nucleotides: 5. The CDR3 totals 13 residues. Germline CDR1 and CDR2: LNHNV and YYDKDF (reference sequence).

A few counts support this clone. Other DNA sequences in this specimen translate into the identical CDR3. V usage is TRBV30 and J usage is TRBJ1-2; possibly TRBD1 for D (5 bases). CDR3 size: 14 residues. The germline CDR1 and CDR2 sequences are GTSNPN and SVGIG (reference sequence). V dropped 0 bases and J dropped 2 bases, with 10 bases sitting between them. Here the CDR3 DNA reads TGTGCCTGGAGTGTACAGGACGGGAACTATGGCTACACCTTC. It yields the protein CAWSVQDGNYGYTF.

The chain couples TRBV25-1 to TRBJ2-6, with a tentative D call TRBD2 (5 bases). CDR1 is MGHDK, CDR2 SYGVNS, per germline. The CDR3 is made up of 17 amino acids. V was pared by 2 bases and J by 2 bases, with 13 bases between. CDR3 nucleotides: TGTGCCAGCAGTGAAAGCCCGGGAAGGGCTGGGGCCAACGTCCTGACTTTC. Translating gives CASSESPGRAGANVLTF. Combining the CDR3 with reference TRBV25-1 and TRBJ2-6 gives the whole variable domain EADIYQTPRYLVIGTGKKITLECSQTMGHDKMYWYQQDPGMELHLIHYSYGVNSTEKGDLSSESTVSRIRTEHFPLTLESARPSHTSQYLCASSESPGRAGANVLTFGAGSRLTVL.

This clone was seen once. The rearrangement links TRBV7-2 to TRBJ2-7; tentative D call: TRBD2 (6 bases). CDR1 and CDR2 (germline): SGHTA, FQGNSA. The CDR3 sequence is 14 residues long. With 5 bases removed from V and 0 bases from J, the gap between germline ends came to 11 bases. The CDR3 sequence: CASSPQRASYEQYV. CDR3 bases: TGTGCCAGCAGCCCCCAGCGGGCCTCCTACGAGCAGTACGTC.

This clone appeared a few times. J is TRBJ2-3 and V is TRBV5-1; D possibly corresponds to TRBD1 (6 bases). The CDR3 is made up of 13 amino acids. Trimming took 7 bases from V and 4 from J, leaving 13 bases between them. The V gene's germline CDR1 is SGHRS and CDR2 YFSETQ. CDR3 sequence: CASGDTRADTQYF. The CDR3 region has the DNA TGCGCCAGCGGGGACACTCGTGCAGATACGCAGTATTTT.

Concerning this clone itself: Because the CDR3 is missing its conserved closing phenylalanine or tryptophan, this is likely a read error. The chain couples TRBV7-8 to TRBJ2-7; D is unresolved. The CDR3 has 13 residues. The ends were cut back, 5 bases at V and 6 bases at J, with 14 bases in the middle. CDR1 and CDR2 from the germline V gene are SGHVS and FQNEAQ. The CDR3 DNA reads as TGTGCCAGCAGCCCCGAGCCCCAGAGCGAGCAGTACGCC. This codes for CASSPEPQSEQYA.

The CDR3 bases are TGTGCCAGCAGTTTGCCCCAACTCTACGAGCAGTACTTC. It is translated as CASSLPQLYEQYF. The V gene is TRBV28, the J gene TRBJ2-7; D is unresolved. The V and J ends lost 3 bases and 3 bases respectively, with 9 bases between them. From germline, CDR1 is MDHEN and CDR2 SYDVKM. The length of the CDR3 is 13 residues.

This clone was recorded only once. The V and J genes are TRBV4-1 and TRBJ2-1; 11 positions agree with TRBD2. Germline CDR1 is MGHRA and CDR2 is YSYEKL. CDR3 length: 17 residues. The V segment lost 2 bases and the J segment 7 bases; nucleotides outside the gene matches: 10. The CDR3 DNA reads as TGCGCCAGCAGCCAACAACCGACTAGCGGGATGCAAAATGAGCAGTTCTTC. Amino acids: CASSQQPTSGMQNEQFF.